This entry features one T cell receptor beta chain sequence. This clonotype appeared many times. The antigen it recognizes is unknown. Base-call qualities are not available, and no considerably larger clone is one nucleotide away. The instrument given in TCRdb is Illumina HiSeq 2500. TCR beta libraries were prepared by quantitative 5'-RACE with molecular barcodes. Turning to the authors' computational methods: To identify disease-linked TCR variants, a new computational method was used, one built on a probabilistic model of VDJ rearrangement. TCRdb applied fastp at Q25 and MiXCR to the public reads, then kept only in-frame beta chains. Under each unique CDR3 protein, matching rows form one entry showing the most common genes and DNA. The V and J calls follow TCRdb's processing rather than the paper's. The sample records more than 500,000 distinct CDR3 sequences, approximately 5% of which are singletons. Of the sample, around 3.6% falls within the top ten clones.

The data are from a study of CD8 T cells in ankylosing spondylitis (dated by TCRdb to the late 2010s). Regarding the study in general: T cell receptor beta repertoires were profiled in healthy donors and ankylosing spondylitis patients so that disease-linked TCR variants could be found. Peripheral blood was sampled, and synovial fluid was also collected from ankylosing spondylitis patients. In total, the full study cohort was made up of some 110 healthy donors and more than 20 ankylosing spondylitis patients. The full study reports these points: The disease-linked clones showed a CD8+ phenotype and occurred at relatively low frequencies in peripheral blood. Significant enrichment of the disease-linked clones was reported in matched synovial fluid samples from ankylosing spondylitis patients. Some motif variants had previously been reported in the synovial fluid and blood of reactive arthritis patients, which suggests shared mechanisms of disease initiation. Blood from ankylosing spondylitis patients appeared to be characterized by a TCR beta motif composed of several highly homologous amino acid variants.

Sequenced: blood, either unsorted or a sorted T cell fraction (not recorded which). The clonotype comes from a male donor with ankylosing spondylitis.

The nucleotide sequence reads as follows: TGCAGCGGATTGGACAGGGGGTCGACTGAAGCTTTCTTT. This yields the protein CSGLDRGSTEAFF. The sequence links TRBV29-1 to TRBJ1-1, with 10 central nucleotides matching TRBD1. V is pruned by 7 bases and J by 5 bases, leaving 7 bases of the junction without a gene match. The germline V gene provides CDR1 SQVTM and CDR2 ANQGSEA. The CDR3 holds 13 amino acids from the cysteine to the phenylalanine. Solely the CDR3 DNA is kept, with 39 bases framed from the first base.